This TCR beta chain was sequenced during a study of blood T cell repertoires in COVID-19. In the study overall: COVID-19 samples from acute and convalescent phases originated in the United States, Italy and Spain.

The age range of participants was 18 to 89 years, with residence in about two dozen US areas. The study assigned cohorts using participant-reported clinical history. Among Cohort 3 donors, those recovered had two negative PCRs, clearance, or symptom resolution. The method was immunoSEQ multiplex PCR; TCRdb's version includes in-frame clones alone and lacks a portion of them. The sample has about 150,000 clones, approximately 84% seen once; the top ten hold 7%. CDR3 length: 16 amino acids. Germline lookup yields CDR1 MDHEN and CDR2 SYDVKM. With 1 base removed from V and 1 base from J, the gap between germline ends came to 11 bases.

This receptor was obtained from a woman between 45 and 65 years old who had recovered from COVID-19. The genes are TRBV28 and TRBJ1-5; maybe TRBD1 (5 bases). Sequenced input: PBMCs or T cells enriched from blood (not recorded which). The CDR3 DNA reads TGTGCCAGCAGTTTATTGCCTGGGGGGAGCAATCAGCCCCAGCATTTT. It yields the protein CASSLLPGGSNQPQHF.